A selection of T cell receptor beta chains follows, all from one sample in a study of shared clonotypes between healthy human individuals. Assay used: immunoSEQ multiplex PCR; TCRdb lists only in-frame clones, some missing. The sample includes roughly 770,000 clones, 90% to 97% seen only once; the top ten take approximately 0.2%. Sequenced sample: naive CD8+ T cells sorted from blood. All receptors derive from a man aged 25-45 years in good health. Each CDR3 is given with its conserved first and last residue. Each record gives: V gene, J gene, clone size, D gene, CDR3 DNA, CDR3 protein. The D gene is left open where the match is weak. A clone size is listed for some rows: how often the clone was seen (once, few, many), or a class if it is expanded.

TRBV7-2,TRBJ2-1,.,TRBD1,TGTGCCAGCAGCCGACCCGACAGGGAACCGTACAATGAGCAGTTCTTC,CASSRPDREPYNEQFF
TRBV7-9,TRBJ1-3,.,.,TGTGCCAGCGGAAGAGGACGGATCTCTGGAAACACCATATATTTT,CASGRGRISGNTIYF
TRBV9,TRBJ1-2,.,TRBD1,TGTGCCAGCAGGACAGGGACTGGCTACACCTTC,CASRTGTGYTF
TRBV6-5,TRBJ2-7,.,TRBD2,TGTGCCAGCGGGGGGACTAGCGCCAACGAGCAGTACTTC,CASGGTSANEQYF
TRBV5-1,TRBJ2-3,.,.,TGCGCCAGCAGCTTGGGTGGGGCAGATACGCAGTATTTT,CASSLGGADTQYF
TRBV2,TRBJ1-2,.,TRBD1,TGTGCCAGCAGTGATGTGACAGGGAGGAGCTATGGCTACACCTTC,CASSDVTGRSYGYTF
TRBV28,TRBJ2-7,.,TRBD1,TGTGCCAGCAGTTCACAAGCCCGGACAGGCTCCTACGAGCAGTACTTC,CASSSQARTGSYEQYF
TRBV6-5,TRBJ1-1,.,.,TGTGCCAGCAAAAAAGGGGGGGACACTGAAGCTTTCTTT,CASKKGGDTEAFF
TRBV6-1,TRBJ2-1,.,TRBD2,TGTGCCAGCAGTTGGACTAGCGGGAGTGGGAATGAGCAGTTCTTC,CASSWTSGSGNEQFF
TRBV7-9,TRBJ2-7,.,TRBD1,TGTGCCAGCAGTAACACCGGGACAGTGGTTCGCGAGCAGTACTTC,CASSNTGTVVREQYF
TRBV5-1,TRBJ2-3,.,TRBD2,TGCGCCAGCAGCTTTGGAACTAGCGGGAGAGATACGCAGTATTTT,CASSFGTSGRDTQYF
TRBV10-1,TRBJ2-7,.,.,TGCGCCAGCAGTGGAGGGCACGAGCAGTACTTC,CASSGGHEQYF
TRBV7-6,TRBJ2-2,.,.,TGTGCCAGCAGCTTAGCTCTGGGGGGAGAGAGCACCGGGGAGCTGTTTTTT,CASSLALGGESTGELFF
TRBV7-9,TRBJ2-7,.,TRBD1,TGTGCCAGCACTTCCCCGGACAGGCTAGAGCAGTACTTC,CASTSPDRLEQYF
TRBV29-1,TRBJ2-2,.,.,TGCAGCGTTGTCCGGGGACGACCGAAAACGAACACCGGGGAGCTGTTTTTT,CSVVRGRPKTNTGELFF
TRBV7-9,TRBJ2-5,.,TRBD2,TGTGCCAGCAGCAACGTCGGACTAGCGGGAGAAGAGACCCAGTACTTC,CASSNVGLAGEETQYF
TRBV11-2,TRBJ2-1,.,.,TGTGCCAGCAGCCCCCGGTGGGGTGAGCAGTTCTTC,CASSPRWGEQFF
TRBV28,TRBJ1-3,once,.,TGTGCCAGCAGTATGGTGGGGGAAGGCTCTGGAAACACCATATATTTT,CASSMVGEGSGNTIYF
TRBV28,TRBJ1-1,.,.,TGTGCCAGCAGTTTGAGGGGCCGGGGGAACACTGAAGCTTTCTTT,CASSLRGRGNTEAFF
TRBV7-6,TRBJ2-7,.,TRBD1,TGTGCCAGCAGCTTAGCGCGGGGACAGGGTGGCCACGAGCAGTACTTC,CASSLARGQGGHEQYF
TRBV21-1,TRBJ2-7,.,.,TGTGCCAGCAGCAAGACAGGGGCCGGGCGGGATAGCTCCTACGAGCAGTACTTC,CASSKTGAGRDSSYEQYF
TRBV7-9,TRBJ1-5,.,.,TGTGCCAGCAGCTCAGATAATCAGCCCCAGCATTTT,CASSSDNQPQHF
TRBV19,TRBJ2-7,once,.,TGTGCCAGTAGTATAGTAGAGGGTTTCGAGCAGTACTTC,CASSIVEGFEQYF
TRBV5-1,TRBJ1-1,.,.,TGCGCCAGCAGCTTGGACCCCCGCAAGAACACTGAAGCTTTCTTT,CASSLDPRKNTEAFF
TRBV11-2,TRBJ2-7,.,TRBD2,TGTGCCAGCAGTTGGGACGGGCTAGCGGGACCTACATCCGCCTACGAGCAGTACTTC,CASSWDGLAGPTSAYEQYF
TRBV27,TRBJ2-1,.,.,TGTGCCAGCAGTTTCGCCGGCAATGAGCAGTTCTTC,CASSFAGNEQFF
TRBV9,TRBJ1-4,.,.,TGTGCCAGCAGCCCCGAGGGCCAGCGAAACGAAAAACTGTTTTTT,CASSPEGQRNEKLFF
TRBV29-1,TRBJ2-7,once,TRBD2,TGCAGCGTTGAAGAGACTAGCGGGAGTTTTGGGCAGTACTTC,CSVEETSGSFGQYF
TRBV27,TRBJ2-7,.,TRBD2,TGTGCCAGCAGCAGTTCGACTAGCAGCTACGAGCAGTACTTC,CASSSSTSSYEQYF
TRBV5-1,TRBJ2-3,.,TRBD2,TGCGCCAGCAGCCCCCCTAGCGGGAGATTGATATTGACAGATACGCAGTATTTT,CASSPPSGRLILTDTQYF
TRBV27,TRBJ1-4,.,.,TGTGCCAGCAGCCTAGGAGGGCGAACTAATGAAAAACTGTTTTTT,CASSLGGRTNEKLFF
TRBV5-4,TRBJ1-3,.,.,TGTGCCAGCAGCGAGTTCGGCTCTGGAAACACCATATATTTT,CASSEFGSGNTIYF
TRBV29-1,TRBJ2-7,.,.,TGCAGCGTTGAAGTAGGCAGGCCCCCCTACGAGCAGTACTTC,CSVEVGRPPYEQYF
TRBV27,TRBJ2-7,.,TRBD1,TGTGCCAGCAGCACCGGGACAGTCCCTTACGAGCAGTACTTC,CASSTGTVPYEQYF
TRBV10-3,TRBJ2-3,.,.,TGTGCCATCAAAAGCGGAAGCACAGATACGCAGTATTTT,CAIKSGSTDTQYF
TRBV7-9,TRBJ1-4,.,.,TGTGCCAGCAGCCGCGCGAGAGGGGGGTTCAATGAAAAACTGTTTTTT,CASSRARGGFNEKLFF
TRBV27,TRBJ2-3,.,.,TGTGCCAGCAGTACCCTCGGGACTAGCACAGATACGCAGTATTTT,CASSTLGTSTDTQYF
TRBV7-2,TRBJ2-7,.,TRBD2,TGTGCCAGCAGTTACACTAGCGGGGGATCCTACGAGCAGTACTTC,CASSYTSGGSYEQYF
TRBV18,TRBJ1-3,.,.,TGTGCCAGCTCACCACCCAGGGGAGAGGCTGGAAACACCATATATTTT,CASSPPRGEAGNTIYF
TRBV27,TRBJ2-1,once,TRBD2,TGTGCCAGCAGTTTATCCCCCGGGACTAGCCGCCACAATGAGCAGTTCTTC,CASSLSPGTSRHNEQFF
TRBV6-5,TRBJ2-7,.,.,TGTGCCAGCAGCTCCGCTGCCTCCGAGCAGTACTTC,CASSSAASEQYF
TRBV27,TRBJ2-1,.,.,TGTGCCATCACCCGGGCAATCCCGCCAGCTAGTTACAATGAGCAGTTCTTC,CAITRAIPPASYNEQFF
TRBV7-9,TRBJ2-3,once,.,TGTGCCAGCAGCTTACTGCGCGAGGATACGCAGTATTTT,CASSLLREDTQYF
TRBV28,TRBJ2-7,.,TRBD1,TGTGCCAGCAGCATCGGACAGGTCTACGAGCAGTACTTC,CASSIGQVYEQYF
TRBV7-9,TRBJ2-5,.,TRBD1,TGTGCCAGCAGCCAAATAGACAGGGCCTTGGAGACCCAGTACTTC,CASSQIDRALETQYF
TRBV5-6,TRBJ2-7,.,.,TGTGCCAGCAGCTTGGTCGACAGAACCTACGAGCAGTACTTC,CASSLVDRTYEQYF
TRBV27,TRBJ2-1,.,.,TGTGCCAGCAGTTTACATCCCGGACAGTCAAGCTCCTACAATGAGCAGTTCTTC,CASSLHPGQSSSYNEQFF
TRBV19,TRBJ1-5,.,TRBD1,TGTGCCAGTAGTACTAACGGACAGGGCAATCAGCCCCAGCATTTT,CASSTNGQGNQPQHF
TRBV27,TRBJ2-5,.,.,TGTGCCAGCAGTCGCCTCGGGGACCTCTCTAAAGAGACCCAGTACTTC,CASSRLGDLSKETQYF
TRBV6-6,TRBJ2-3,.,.,TGTGCCAGCAGTTACTCGAACTGGATTACAGATACGCAGTATTTT,CASSYSNWITDTQYF
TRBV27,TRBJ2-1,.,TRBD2,TGTGCCAGCAGCAAGCGGGAGGGCCTAGAAAATGAGCAGTTCTTC,CASSKREGLENEQFF
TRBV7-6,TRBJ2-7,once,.,TGTGCCAGCAGCGCGGACAGTACCTACGAGCAGTACTTC,CASSADSTYEQYF
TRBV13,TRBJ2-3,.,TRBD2,TGTGCCAGCAGCGTAGCTAGCGGGAGGGCAGATACGCAGTATTTT,CASSVASGRADTQYF
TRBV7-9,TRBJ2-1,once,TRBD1,TGTGCCAGCAGCGGATGGACAGGGGAAGAGTATGAGCAGTTCTTC,CASSGWTGEEYEQFF
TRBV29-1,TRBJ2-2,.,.,TGCAGCGTTGAACTAGCCGACACCGGGGAGCTGTTTTTT,CSVELADTGELFF
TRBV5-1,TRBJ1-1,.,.,TGCGCCAGCAGCTTGGAGCAAAATGAAGCTTTCTTT,CASSLEQNEAFF
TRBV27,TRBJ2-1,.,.,TGTGCCAGCGGAGGGTCAGGGGCCAAGTACAATGAGCAGTTCTTC,CASGGSGAKYNEQFF
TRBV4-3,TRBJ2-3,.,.,TGCGCCAGCAGCCAAGATCCCCCTTTCGGGGGTGGCGGTACAGATACGCAGTATTTT,CASSQDPPFGGGGTDTQYF
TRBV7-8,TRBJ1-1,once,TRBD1,TGTGCCAGCAGCTCGGATTCGACAGGGTGGGACACTGAAGCTTTCTTT,CASSSDSTGWDTEAFF